The next 25 T cell receptor beta chains were all read from a single sample in a study of blood T cell repertoires in COVID-19. Data came from immunoSEQ multiplex PCR; TCRdb stores just in-frame clones and leaves some out. The sample shows 150,000 to 200,000 clones, 80% to 90% of them seen only once. Sequenced material: peripheral blood. The receptors were sampled from a man aged 40-55 years with active or convalescent COVID-19.

The V call is TRBV4-3, the J call TRBJ2-1; TRBD2 aligns across 9 bases. Germline loops: CDR1 LGHNA, CDR2 YSLEER. The J segment lost 9 bases and the V segment lost 0 bases, leaving 9 bases of the junction unmatched. The CDR3 runs to 16 residues. The CDR3 sequence: CASSQDQAGGPGEQFF. CDR3 in DNA: TGCGCCAGCAGCCAAGATCAGGCGGGGGGGCCCGGTGAGCAGTTCTTC.

The chain has TRBV30 and TRBJ2-5; 16 bases fit TRBD2. CDR1 and CDR2 from the germline V gene are GTSNPN and SVGIG (reference sequence). V lost 5 bases to trimming and J lost 4 bases; unmatched junction nucleotides: 10. The CDR3 totals 17 residues. CDR3 residues: CAWGRGTSGGAGETQYF. The CDR3 DNA reads TGTGCCTGGGGAAGAGGGACTAGCGGGGGGGCCGGAGAGACCCAGTACTTC. The full variable domain, its missing parts supplied by reference TRBV30 and TRBJ2-5, is SQTIHQWPATLVQPVGSPLSLECTVEGTSNPNLYWYRQAAGRGLQLLFYSVGIGQISSEVPQNLSASRPQDRQFILSSKKLLLSDSGFYLCAWGRGTSGGAGETQYFGPGTRLLVL.

The chain joins TRBV5-1 to TRBJ1-2; possible D gene TRBD1, 5 bases. This CDR3 has 14 residues. The germline V gene has CDR1 SGHRS and CDR2 YFSETQ. Trimming took 7 bases from V and 0 from J, leaving 13 bases between them. CDR3 sequence reads: CASGFREANYGYTF. The CDR3 coding sequence is TGCGCCAGCGGGTTCAGGGAAGCTAACTATGGCTACACCTTC. Filled out from reference TRBV5-1 and TRBJ1-2, the complete variable domain reads KAGVTQTPRYLIKTRGQQVTLSCSPISGHRSVSWYQQTPGQGLQFLFEYFSETQRNKGNFPGRFSGRQFSNSRSEMNVSTLELGDSALYLCASGFREANYGYTFGSGTRLTVV.

The rearrangement links TRBV21-1 to TRBJ2-5; the D segment call TRBD1 is taken from the table without a DNA check. TRBV21-1 is a documented pseudogene. The CDR3 extends over 16 amino acids. The DNA of the CDR3 is TGTGCCAGCAGCTCCCGGGACAGGGGAACCAAAGAGACCCAGTACTTC. As protein: CASSSRDRGTKETQYF.

J is TRBJ1-1 and V is TRBV7-8; perhaps TRBD1 as D (6 bases). This CDR3 spans 15 amino acids. Germline CDR1 SGHVS, CDR2 FQNEAQ. V lost 1 base to trimming and J lost 5 bases, with 14 bases between them. In DNA form, the CDR3 reads TGTGCCAGCAGCTTAGAGGGGAGGGGGAGAACTGAAGCTTTCTTT. As protein: CASSLEGRGRTEAFF.

This sequence joins TRBV27 and TRBJ1-5; D is possibly TRBD1 (6 bases). There are 15 residues in the CDR3. From germline, CDR1 is MNHEY and CDR2 SMNVEV (reference sequence). Trimming pared 0 bases from V and 6 bases from J, leaving 12 bases between. The CDR3 bases are TGTGCCAGCAGTTTATCGAGGGGGGGAGGTCAGCCCCAGCATTTT. Encoded protein: CASSLSRGGGQPQHF.

The genes are TRBV2 and TRBJ1-1, with D maybe TRBD1 (5 bases). The length of the CDR3 is 13 residues. Deletions cut 7 bases from V and 3 bases from J, with 12 bases between. Per the germline V gene, CDR1 is SNHLY and CDR2 is FYNNEI. In DNA form, the CDR3 reads TGTGCCAGCACCAAACGGGGGGACACTGAAGCTTTCTTT. This codes for CASTKRGDTEAFF.

This sequence joins TRBV7-9 and TRBJ1-1; perhaps TRBD1 as D (5 bases). CDR1 SEHNR and CDR2 FQNEAQ come from the germline V gene (reference sequence). V lost 8 bases to trimming and J lost 0 bases, with 13 bases between them. The CDR3 has 14 amino acids. This CDR3 is CASGVAGMNTEAFF. The CDR3 coding sequence is TGTGCCAGCGGTGTAGCAGGGATGAACACTGAAGCTTTCTTT.

The V gene is TRBV3-1 (or the pseudogene TRBV3-2), the J gene TRBJ1-1; 8 bases align to TRBD1. The CDR3 covers 13 residues. Losses at the gene ends were 2 bases for V and 10 bases for J; bases not matched to a gene: 6. Per germline, CDR1 LGHDT and CDR2 YNNKEL (reference sequence). In DNA, the CDR3 is TGTGCCAGCAGCCAAAGCAGGGGGCGTGTAGCTTTCTTT. Translated: CASSQSRGRVAFF.

The chain carries TRBV7-3 and TRBJ2-2; D unresolved. V shed 3 bases and J shed 5 bases, with 4 bases lying between them. Germline loops: CDR1 SGHTA, CDR2 FQGTGA. CDR3 length equals 12 residues. CDR3 in amino acids: CASSLRTGELFF. CDR3 sequence (DNA): TGTGCCAGCAGCTTGAGGACCGGGGAGCTGTTTTTT.

V gene TRBV10-3 combines with J gene TRBJ1-5; D unresolved. The V end was cut by 3 bases, the J end by 5 bases, with 5 bases between. CDR1 is ENHRY, CDR2 SYGVKD, per germline. The CDR3 is made up of 12 amino acids. This chain's CDR3 is CAISERDQPQHF. The DNA of the CDR3 is TGTGCCATCAGTGAACGCGATCAGCCCCAGCATTTT.

The chain links TRBV2 to TRBJ1-2; D gene uncertain. Per germline, CDR1 SNHLY and CDR2 FYNNEI. V dropped 1 base and J dropped 3 bases, with 6 bases sitting between them. The CDR3 runs to 13 residues. CDR3 nucleotide sequence: TGTGCCAGCAGTGAAGGGGCTGACTATGGCTACACCTTC. The encoded protein is CASSEGADYGYTF.

The chain links TRBV2 to TRBJ2-3, with TRBD1 matching over 8 bases. This CDR3 spans 14 amino acids. CDR1 is SNHLY, CDR2 FYNNEI, per germline. With V trimmed by 7 bases and J by 4 bases, 7 bases remained unmatched. This CDR3 is CASTLDRASDTQYF. Written as DNA, the CDR3 is TGTGCCAGCACCCTGGACAGGGCCTCAGATACGCAGTATTTT.

The V and J genes are TRBV10-3 and TRBJ2-7, with 8 bases that match TRBD2. There are 14 residues in the CDR3. In germline, CDR1 is ENHRY, CDR2 SYGVKD. Unmatched junction bases numbered 9, after V lost 11 bases and J lost 0 bases. This CDR3 is CALRSGGDSYEQYF. CDR3 DNA: TGTGCCCTTCGGTCCGGGGGGGACTCCTACGAGCAGTACTTC.

The genes are TRBV10-2 and TRBJ2-7, with 7 bases aligning to TRBD1. This CDR3 contains 11 residues. The junction had 6 bases not matched to a gene; V was cut back by 10 bases and J by 6 bases. Germline loops: CDR1 WSHSY, CDR2 SAAADI. The CDR3 loop is CATGGPFEQYF. The CDR3 DNA is TGCGCCACAGGGGGTCCTTTCGAGCAGTACTTC.

V usage is TRBV28 and J usage is TRBJ2-5; 8 nucleotides agree with TRBD2. The CDR3 consists of 14 residues. CDR1 and CDR2 from the germline V gene are MDHEN and SYDVKM. V gave up 7 bases and J gave up 3 bases; unmatched junction bases: 7. CDR3 protein: CASTAPGLEETQYF. CDR3 in DNA: TGTGCCAGCACCGCCCCGGGACTAGAAGAGACCCAGTACTTC.

This chain joins TRBV19 and TRBJ1-2; D uncertain. V lost 6 bases to trimming and J lost 2 bases, with 13 bases between them. Looked up from germline, CDR1 is LNHDA and CDR2 is SQIVND (reference sequence). This CDR3 region has 14 residues. CDR3 residues: CASRLFGENYGYTF. In DNA form, the CDR3 reads TGTGCCAGTAGGCTGTTCGGGGAGAACTATGGCTACACCTTC.

This clone occurred once. The chain is built from TRBV7-2 and TRBJ2-3, with 12 bases that match TRBD2. The length of the CDR3 is 13 residues. Germline V lookup: CDR1 SGHTA, CDR2 FQGNSA. Losses at the gene ends were 9 bases for V and 8 bases for J; bases not matched to a gene: 6. CDR3 DNA sequence: TGTGCCAGTGAGCTAGCGGGGGGGCTTACGCAGTATTTT. Its translation: CASELAGGLTQYF.

The chain has TRBV6-5 and TRBJ1-1; D is undetermined. Trimming shortened V by 4 bases and J by 6 bases, and 18 bases separated the two germline ends. The germline V gene encodes CDR1 MNHEY and CDR2 SVGAGI. CDR3 length: 15 residues. CDR3 coding DNA: TGTGCCAGCAGTTTCGCCCCCGCGACATGGCCTGAAGCTTTCTTT. Translation: CASSFAPATWPEAFF.

The chain carries TRBV5-1 and TRBJ1-5, with 7 bases matching TRBD1. The CDR3 has 16 amino acids. V dropped 4 bases and J dropped 0; count of bases not matched to a gene: 7. Germline-derived CDR1 and CDR2 are SGHRS and YFSETQ. The CDR3 sequence is CASSPGTAYSNQPQHF. In DNA, the CDR3 is TGCGCCAGCAGCCCCGGGACAGCTTATAGCAATCAGCCCCAGCATTTT.

The rearrangement joins TRBV10-3 to TRBJ1-5; D may be TRBD1 (5 bases). V was trimmed by 5 bases and J by 7 bases, leaving 12 bases between them. Germline CDR1 is ENHRY and CDR2 is SYGVKD. The CDR3 covers 13 residues. Written as DNA, the CDR3 is TGTGCCATCAGTTCTAAAGGGGAACAGCCCCAGCATTTT. Residues: CAISSKGEQPQHF.

V is TRBV7-9 and J is TRBJ1-6; maybe TRBD1 (6 bases). CDR1 is SEHNR and CDR2 is FQNEAQ in the germline V gene (reference sequence). V dropped 5 bases and J dropped 7 bases, with 9 bases sitting between them. The CDR3 runs to 13 residues. DNA of the CDR3: TGTGCCAGCAGCATGACAGGAAATTCACCCCTCCACTTT. It specifies CASSMTGNSPLHF.

V is TRBV6-5 and J is TRBJ2-3; 8 positions match TRBD1. Trimming cost V 6 bases and J 7 bases; bases outside gene matches: 12. Germline CDR1 and CDR2: MNHEY and SVGAGI. The CDR3 is 15 amino acids. The CDR3 region is CASSLDRGVGNTQYF. CDR3 nucleotides: TGTGCCAGCAGCCTAGACAGGGGCGTGGGGAATACGCAGTATTTT.

V gene TRBV6-1 combines with J gene TRBJ1-2; D not resolved. The germline V gene has CDR1 MNHNS and CDR2 SASEGT. Trimming shortened V by 2 bases and J by 1 base, and 11 bases separated the two germline ends. This CDR3 comprises 15 residues. In DNA, the CDR3 is TGTGCCAGCAGTGAATCGACATCCTTTAACTATGGCTACACCTTC. Protein product: CASSESTSFNYGYTF.

V and J are TRBV19 and TRBJ1-5; 9 nucleotides agree with TRBD1. The CDR3 is 15 residues long. The germline CDR1 and CDR2 sequences are LNHDA and SQIVND (reference sequence). V dropped 6 bases and J dropped 4; count of bases not matched to a gene: 7. In DNA, the CDR3 is TGTGCCAGTAGAAGTACAGGGGGCGGGAATCAGCCCCAGCATTTT. Amino acid sequence: CASRSTGGGNQPQHF.